These 16 T cell receptor beta chains were sequenced from one sample in a study of shared clonotypes between healthy human individuals. Here immunoSEQ multiplex PCR was the method, and the copy in TCRdb shows in-frame clones only, minus some. The sample contains fewer than 1.8 million clones, roughly 98.5% of which appear only once. Sequencing was carried out using naive CD4+ T cells sorted from blood. The subset was: CD45RA+ positively selected. These receptors came from a man aged 25 to 40 in good health.

This chain uses TRBV28 with TRBJ2-7, with 10 bases identical to TRBD2. V lost 9 bases, J lost 4 bases, and 9 bases stayed unmatched. The CDR3 covers 14 residues. CDR1 and CDR2 from the germline V gene are MDHEN and SYDVKM. The DNA of the CDR3 is TGTGCCAGTGGCACGCCTAGCGGGAGTTACGAGCAGTACTTC. This sequence encodes CASGTPSGSYEQYF.

The CDR3 DNA follows: TGTGCCAGCAGCTTAGCGGACTACCCTAGGGTCGATGAGCAGTTCTTC. Translated, it gives CASSLADYPRVDEQFF. The genes are TRBV7-2 and TRBJ2-1; maybe TRBD2 (6 bases). The ends were cut back, 0 bases at V and 8 bases at J, with 17 bases in the middle. The CDR3 spans 16 residues. Germline assignment: CDR1 SGHTA and CDR2 FQGNSA.

The chain carries TRBV4-1 and TRBJ1-2, with D tentatively TRBD1 (6 bases). The CDR3 covers 15 residues. CDR1 MGHRA and CDR2 YSYEKL come from the germline V gene. Trimming took off 2 bases at V and 7 bases at J, with 17 bases between the two ends. The CDR3 region has the DNA TGCGCCAGCAGCCAAAGGGGACAAAGGCGGGTTGGCTACACCTTC. Translating gives CASSQRGQRRVGYTF.

The rearrangement joins TRBV18 to TRBJ2-7; 10 bases are shared with TRBD2. With 1 base clipped from V and 3 bases from J, the junction kept 6 bases outside the gene matches. Germline V gene lookup returns CDR1 KGHSH and CDR2 LQKENI. This CDR3 has 16 amino acids. The CDR3 coding sequence is TGTGCCAGCTCACCACGGAGGACTAGCGGTGACTACGAGCAGTACTTC. This sequence encodes CASSPRRTSGDYEQYF.

The chain has TRBV6-5 and TRBJ2-7; D is possibly TRBD1 (5 bases). This CDR3 spans 14 amino acids. Germline CDR1 MNHEY, CDR2 SVGAGI. V lost 0 bases and J 5 bases, leaving 11 bases between the germline ends. The CDR3: CASSYSIGHNEQYF. The CDR3 DNA reads as TGTGCCAGCAGTTACTCGATAGGACATAACGAGCAGTACTTC.

This clone is a singleton in its sample. V is TRBV4-1 and J is TRBJ1-3; 11 bases map to TRBD1. CDR1 is MGHRA, CDR2 YSYEKL, per germline. The trim removed 3 bases at V and 0 bases at J, leaving 4 bases unmatched. The CDR3 length is 17 residues. Written as DNA, the CDR3 is TGCGCCAGCAGCCACTGGACAGGGGGCTCCTCTGGAAACACCATATATTTT. Amino acids: CASSHWTGGSSGNTIYF.

V usage is TRBV4-3 and J usage is TRBJ2-7, with D possibly being TRBD2 (5 bases). Germline V gene data show CDR1 as LGHNA and CDR2 as YSLEER. The germline V and J ends were trimmed by 4 bases and 1 base, with 11 bases remaining between them. There are 14 residues in the CDR3. CDR3 in DNA: TGCGCCAGCAGCCGCGGACTCGGATCCTACGAGCAGTACTTC. The encoded protein is CASSRGLGSYEQYF.

V is TRBV19 and J is TRBJ2-7; the match to TRBD1 covers 7 bases. CDR1 is LNHDA, CDR2 SQIVND, per germline (reference sequence). Trimming cost V 9 bases and J 1 base; bases outside gene matches: 6. CDR3 length equals 13 residues. CDR3 region: CASRDSGSYEQYF. Written as DNA, the CDR3 is TGTGCCAGCCGGGACAGCGGTTCCTACGAGCAGTACTTC.

The chain links TRBV9 to TRBJ2-1, with 10 nucleotides matching TRBD2. Losses at the gene ends were 0 bases for V and 7 bases for J; bases not matched to a gene: 4. The CDR3 runs to 15 residues. Germline values: CDR1 SGDLS, CDR2 YYNGEE. CDR3 sequence (DNA): TGTGCCAGCAGCGTAGGTAGCGGGAGGAATAATGAGCAGTTCTTC. Translation: CASSVGSGRNNEQFF.

The gene calls are TRBV29-1 and TRBJ2-5; D possibly matches TRBD1 or TRBD2 (5 bases each). V was shortened by 6 bases and J by 0 bases, with 11 bases between the two germline ends. The germline V gene has CDR1 SQVTM and CDR2 ANQGSEA. The CDR3 is 13 residues long. The chain's CDR3 is CSVGEPYQETQYF. CDR3 nucleotides: TGCAGCGTGGGGGAACCGTACCAAGAGACCCAGTACTTC. The variable domain in full, with the rest retrieved from reference TRBV29-1 and TRBJ2-5, is SAVISQKPSRDICQRGTSLTIQCQVDSQVTMMFWYRQQPGQSLTLIATANQGSEATYESGFVIDKFPISRPNLTFSTLTVSNMSPEDSSIYLCSVGEPYQETQYFGPGTRLLVL.

V is TRBV5-5 and J is TRBJ1-5; D is possibly TRBD1 (5 bases). The CDR3 totals 15 residues. Germline values: CDR1 SGHKS, CDR2 YYEKEE (reference sequence). The ends were cut back, 2 bases at V and 12 bases at J, with 21 bases in the middle. The CDR3 coding sequence is TGTGCCAGCAGCTTAACGGCCGGGGACCCCTCTCACCAGCATTTT. Protein: CASSLTAGDPSHQHF.

This chain links TRBV5-5 with TRBJ2-1; D tentatively reads TRBD1 or TRBD2 (7 bases each). V gave up 3 bases and J gave up 6 bases, with 10 bases separating them. The germline gives CDR1 SGHKS, CDR2 YYEKEE (reference sequence). This CDR3 region has 13 residues. The CDR3 here is CASSSRGGNEQFF. CDR3 nucleotide sequence: TGTGCCAGCAGCTCCAGGGGGGGCAATGAGCAGTTCTTC.

The rearrangement links TRBV10-1 to TRBJ2-1, with D maybe TRBD2 (6 bases). Trimming pared 0 bases from V and 6 bases from J, leaving 12 bases between. Germline V CDR1 and CDR2: WNHNN, SYGVQD (reference sequence). The CDR3 has 15 amino acids. CDR3 sequence (DNA): TGCGCCAGCAGTGAGTCGGAGGGAAGGGGCAATGAGCAGTTCTTC. Translated, it gives CASSESEGRGNEQFF.

The V call is TRBV29-1, the J call TRBJ1-5; D is perhaps TRBD1 (6 bases). Germline V gene data show CDR1 as SQVTM and CDR2 as ANQGSEA. The CDR3 covers 14 residues. V lost 3 bases, J lost 4 bases, and 13 bases lay in between. CDR3 amino acids: CSVDGGPGNQPQHF. CDR3 coding DNA: TGCAGCGTTGATGGGGGGCCTGGGAATCAGCCCCAGCATTTT.

This clone was observed once. The chain has TRBV2 and TRBJ1-3, with 8 bases identical to TRBD1. The CDR3 totals 13 residues. J lost 5 bases, V lost 6 bases, and 3 bases had no gene match. The V gene's germline CDR1 is SNHLY and CDR2 FYNNEI. In DNA, the CDR3 is TGTGCCAGCAGGGGGACAGGAAGAAACACCATATATTTT. This codes for CASRGTGRNTIYF. The full variable domain, rest sourced from reference TRBV2 and TRBJ1-3, is EPEVTQTPSHQVTQMGQEVILRCVPISNHLYFYWYRQILGQKVEFLVSFYNNEISEKSEIFDDQFSVERPDGSNFTLKIRSTKLEDSAMYFCASRGTGRNTIYFGEGSWLTVV.

The J gene is TRBJ1-2, the V gene TRBV30, with D possibly matching TRBD1 (6 bases). The CDR3 has 14 residues. CDR1 is GTSNPN and CDR2 is SVGIG in the germline V gene (reference sequence). Trimming took off 0 bases at V and 5 bases at J, with 13 bases between the two ends. The DNA of the CDR3 is TGTGCCTGGAGTGTAATGACAGGATCGTATGGCTACACCTTC. Protein product: CAWSVMTGSYGYTF.